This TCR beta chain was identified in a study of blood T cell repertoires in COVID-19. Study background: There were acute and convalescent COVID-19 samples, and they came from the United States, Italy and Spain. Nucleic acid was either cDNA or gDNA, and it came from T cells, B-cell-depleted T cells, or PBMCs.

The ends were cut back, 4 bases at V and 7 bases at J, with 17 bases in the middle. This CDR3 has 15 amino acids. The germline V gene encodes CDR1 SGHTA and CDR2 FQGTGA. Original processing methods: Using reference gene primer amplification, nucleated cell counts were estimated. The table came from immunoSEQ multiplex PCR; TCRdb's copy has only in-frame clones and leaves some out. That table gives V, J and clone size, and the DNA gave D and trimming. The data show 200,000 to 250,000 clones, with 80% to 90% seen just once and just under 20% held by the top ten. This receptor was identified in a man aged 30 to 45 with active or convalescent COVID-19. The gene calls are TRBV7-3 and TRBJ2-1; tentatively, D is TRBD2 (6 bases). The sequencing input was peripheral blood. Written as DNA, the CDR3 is TGTGCCAGCAGCTCCCGCGCCGGGGGTTCGAATGAGCAGTTCTTC. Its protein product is CASSSRAGGSNEQFF.